A selection of T cell receptor beta chains follows, all from one sample in a study of blood T cell repertoires in COVID-19. This table comes from immunoSEQ multiplex PCR, and its TCRdb copy is limited to in-frame clones, with some not included. Altogether approximately 74,000 clones are present, approximately 80% being singletons, with the ten largest covering 2.5%. The source material was peripheral blood. The receptors come from an older man with active or convalescent COVID-19. CDR3s include the opening cysteine and the closing phenylalanine or tryptophan. The order of the fields is CDR3 protein, V gene, J gene.

CASKGQGVTGELFF	TRBV19	TRBJ2-2
CASSPYRQGSETQYF	TRBV11-2	TRBJ2-5
CASSGFERTKNIQYF	TRBV18	TRBJ2-4
CASSLEVVYGYTF	TRBV12-3/TRBV12-4	TRBJ1-2
CASSLEGRVWNEQFF	TRBV5-1	TRBJ2-1
CASRKTGGLKGEQFF	TRBV7-8	TRBJ2-1
CASSQQPPRTSNYEQYF	TRBV4-1	TRBJ2-7
CASSERGTGVNF	TRBV6-1	TRBJ2-7
CATRTGCREKLFF	TRBV24-1	TRBJ1-4
CASSLRASGSADTQYF	TRBV5-4	TRBJ2-3
CASSQGGQGKSYEQYF	TRBV4-1	TRBJ2-7
CASSFGRGEQYF	TRBV11-3	TRBJ2-7
CASSQQASGGLYNEQFF	TRBV4-1	TRBJ2-1
CASSIPRAMNTGELFF	TRBV19	TRBJ2-2
CASSLGLAGAPGYEQYF	TRBV7-2	TRBJ2-7
CASSPGQTNTGELFF	TRBV9	TRBJ2-2
CASSIGQGNVDGYTF	TRBV5-1	TRBJ1-2
CASSPDRMNTEAFF	TRBV7-2	TRBJ1-1
CASSLGGYEQYF	TRBV5-1	TRBJ2-7
CASSQTGGGHEQYF	TRBV6-6	TRBJ2-7
CASRLALFSGTSDYEQYF	TRBV11-2	TRBJ2-7
CASSRGTGDTDTQYF	TRBV3-1/TRBV3-2	TRBJ2-3
CATSRDGRTGGEQYF	TRBV15	TRBJ2-7
CASSYPGQGNSPLHF	TRBV3-1/TRBV3-2	TRBJ1-6
CASSSTKRELAKNIQYF	TRBV27	TRBJ2-4
CASSLLFPARRGYEQYF	TRBV28	TRBJ2-7
CASSHPRRGETQYF	TRBV4-2	TRBJ2-5